The 23 T cell receptor beta chains reported below all come from one sample, sequenced in a study of shared clonotypes between healthy human individuals. This table comes from immunoSEQ multiplex PCR, and its TCRdb copy is limited to in-frame clones, with some not included. This table has roughly 2.2 million clones, around 92% appearing once. The sequenced material came from naive CD4+ T cells from PBMCs. Subset described: CD45RA+ positively selected. The receptors come from a man aged 18-30 years in good health. Some clones in this sample may be carry-over from other donors' samples.

The chain is built from TRBV2 and TRBJ2-4; 10 bases fit TRBD1. The CDR3 spans 17 residues. V was clipped by 4 bases and J by 0 bases; unmatched bases: 6. Germline CDR1 is SNHLY and CDR2 is FYNNEI. The CDR3 protein is CASSVGTGDLAKNIQYF. Here the CDR3 DNA reads TGTGCCAGCAGTGTAGGGACAGGGGACCTAGCCAAAAACATTCAGTACTTC.

Comments on this clone: At the DNA level, this CDR3 is encoded by other sequences in the same sample as well. The chain combines TRBV29-1 with TRBJ1-2; D gene uncertain. Trimming shortened V by 3 bases and J by 4 bases, and 9 bases separated the two germline ends. The CDR3 has 12 amino acids. Germline CDR1 and CDR2: SQVTM and ANQGSEA. Here the CDR3 reads CSVEGSGYGYTF. CDR3 sequence (DNA): TGCAGCGTTGAGGGGAGCGGCTATGGCTACACCTTC. The whole variable domain, remainder taken from reference TRBV29-1 and TRBJ1-2, is SAVISQKPSRDICQRGTSLTIQCQVDSQVTMMFWYRQQPGQSLTLIATANQGSEATYESGFVIDKFPISRPNLTFSTLTVSNMSPEDSSIYLCSVEGSGYGYTFGSGTRLTVV.

The gene calls are TRBV28 and TRBJ2-1, with D unresolved. Germline loops: CDR1 MDHEN, CDR2 SYDVKM. This CDR3 spans 14 amino acids. Trimming left V 5 bases short and J 9 bases short, with 17 bases between. The CDR3 DNA reads TGTGCCAGCAGTCCCCGGAGCCTGTCATTTGAGCAGTTCTTC. This translates into CASSPRSLSFEQFF.

This chain links TRBV5-5 with TRBJ1-4; D remains unclear. The CDR3 length is 15 residues. The germline V gene has CDR1 SGHKS and CDR2 YYEKEE (reference sequence). Between the trimmed V and J ends, which lost 5 bases and 6 bases, there was a span of 17 bases. The CDR3 DNA sequence: TGTGCCAGCAGGTTCTACCTAGGACGGGATGAAAAACTGTTTTTT. Translating it yields CASRFYLGRDEKLFF.

The chain recombines TRBV14 with TRBJ1-1; 8 nucleotides line up with TRBD1. Germline V gives CDR1 SGHDN, CDR2 FVKESK. The CDR3 spans 15 residues. V lost 5 bases and J lost 2; bases outside the gene matches: 7. The CDR3 is CASSYLTGGNTEAFF. The CDR3 coding sequence is TGTGCCAGCAGCTACCTTACAGGGGGAAACACTGAAGCTTTCTTT.

The rearrangement uses TRBV27 and TRBJ1-4; TRBD1 matches at 8 bases. Germline CDR1 MNHEY, CDR2 SMNVEV (reference sequence). V lost 6 bases, J lost 8 bases, and 11 bases stayed unmatched. There are 15 residues in the CDR3. CDR3 residues: CASREGQGWREKLFF. For the CDR3, the DNA is TGTGCCAGCAGAGAAGGACAGGGCTGGAGAGAAAAACTGTTTTTT.

The chain links TRBV28 to TRBJ1-4; D is uncertain. Germline CDR1 is MDHEN and CDR2 is SYDVKM. Trimming removed 3 bases from V and 10 bases from J, with 12 bases in between. The CDR3 has 13 residues. DNA for the CDR3: TGTGCCAGCAGTTTCCCCGAGGTGGGAAAACTGTTTTTT. Its protein is CASSFPEVGKLFF.

J is TRBJ2-1 and V is TRBV7-2, with TRBD2 matching over 8 bases. With V trimmed by 0 bases and J by 0 bases, 4 bases remained unmatched. CDR1 and CDR2 (germline): SGHTA, FQGNSA. The CDR3 contains 17 residues. CDR3 region: CASSLAGSGSSYNEQFF. The CDR3 DNA follows: TGTGCCAGCAGCTTAGCGGGGAGCGGGAGCTCCTACAATGAGCAGTTCTTC.

V and J are TRBV2 and TRBJ2-6, with D possibly being TRBD1 or TRBD2 (5 bases each). Trimming stripped 7 bases from V and 0 bases from J, with 13 bases between. This CDR3 comprises 16 residues. The germline CDR1 and CDR2 sequences are SNHLY and FYNNEI. CDR3: CASTPGRHSGANVLTF. In DNA, the CDR3 is TGTGCCAGCACCCCGGGACGGCACTCTGGGGCCAACGTCCTGACTTTC.

The chain uses TRBV5-8 and TRBJ2-5; 7 nucleotides agree with TRBD2. This CDR3 contains 13 residues. The V segment lost 0 bases and the J segment 4 bases; nucleotides outside the gene matches: 0. The germline gives CDR1 SGHTS, CDR2 YDEGEE. CDR3 DNA sequence: TGTGCCAGCAGCTTGGCGGGAGGAGAGACCCAGTACTTC. This encodes CASSLAGGETQYF.

This clone was counted between two and nine times. The chain carries TRBV6-5 and TRBJ2-7; 8 bases align to TRBD2. This CDR3 is built from 14 residues. Germline V lookup: CDR1 MNHEY, CDR2 SVGAGI. V lost 6 bases to trimming and J lost 6 bases; unmatched junction nucleotides: 10. CDR3 loop: CASSPGGTSREQYF. CDR3 DNA: TGTGCCAGCAGCCCGGGAGGGACTAGTCGCGAGCAGTACTTC.

This chain links TRBV11-2 with TRBJ2-1; D may be TRBD2 (6 bases). V was cut by 4 bases and J by 7 bases, with 17 bases left in between. The CDR3 is 15 amino acids. CDR1 and CDR2 (germline): SGHAT, FQNNGV. The CDR3: CASSSGDSPRNEQFF. The DNA of the CDR3 is TGTGCCAGCAGCTCTGGGGACTCCCCTAGGAATGAGCAGTTCTTC.

In this sample, this clone turned up once. This chain connects TRBV5-4 to TRBJ2-7; D could derive from TRBD1 or TRBD2 (9 bases each). V was clipped by 0 bases and J by 3 bases, with 22 bases between them. This CDR3 region has 18 residues. Germline CDR1 and CDR2: SGHNT and YYREEE (reference sequence). CDR3 residues: CASSLDRGQKREDYEQYF. The CDR3 region has the DNA TGTGCCAGCAGCTTGGACAGGGGGCAGAAGCGGGAGGACTACGAGCAGTACTTC.

Regarding this clone: The sample holds other DNA sequences that translate to the same CDR3. The chain uses TRBV27 and TRBJ2-2, with D perhaps TRBD2 (5 bases). V gave up 0 bases and J gave up 3 bases, with 5 bases separating them. The CDR3 runs to 14 residues. In germline, CDR1 is MNHEY, CDR2 SMNVEV (reference sequence). The chain's CDR3 is CASSLSRDTGELFF. The CDR3 bases are TGTGCCAGCAGTTTATCGCGGGACACCGGGGAGCTGTTTTTT.

V usage is TRBV7-9 and J usage is TRBJ1-5; 10 positions agree with TRBD1. With V trimmed by 5 bases and J by 0 bases, 4 bases remained unmatched. The length of the CDR3 is 16 residues. Germline V gene sequence: CDR1 SEHNR, CDR2 FQNEAQ (reference sequence). The CDR3, as DNA: TGTGCCAGCAGCCAAGGACAGGGGGGTAGCAATCAGCCCCAGCATTTT. Its protein product is CASSQGQGGSNQPQHF.

A few counts support this clone. This rearrangement joins TRBV4-1 to TRBJ1-5, with 8 bases that match TRBD1. CDR1 and CDR2 (germline): MGHRA, YSYEKL. The CDR3 has 14 amino acids. The V segment lost 2 bases and the J segment 7 bases; nucleotides outside the gene matches: 4. The DNA for the CDR3 is TGCGCCAGCAGCCAATCAGGGGGCGGGCAGCCCCAGCATTTT. It translates to CASSQSGGGQPQHF.

This chain links TRBV28 with TRBJ1-2; 10 bases agree with TRBD1. Germline V CDR1 and CDR2: MDHEN, SYDVKM. V lost 2 bases to trimming and J lost 6 bases; unmatched junction nucleotides: 9. This CDR3 region has 16 residues. The CDR3 protein is CASSLAMGTGENGYTF. The CDR3 DNA follows: TGTGCCAGCAGTTTAGCCATGGGGACAGGGGAAAATGGCTACACCTTC.

This clone was picked up one time. This chain links TRBV28 with TRBJ1-1, with TRBD1 identical over 9 bases. J lost 6 bases, V lost 2 bases, and 7 bases had no gene match. CDR1 MDHEN and CDR2 SYDVKM come from the germline V gene. The CDR3 extends over 15 amino acids. CDR3 region: CASSLGGTGLSEAFF. The CDR3 nucleotides read TGTGCCAGCAGTTTAGGCGGGACAGGGTTATCTGAAGCTTTCTTT.

V and J are TRBV29-1 and TRBJ2-1; 10 nucleotides agree with TRBD1. Germline V gene data show CDR1 as SQVTM and CDR2 as ANQGSEA. V trimming: 6 bases; J trimming: 1 base; junction bases outside the gene matches: 6. The CDR3 totals 15 residues. CDR3 amino acids: CSVVWDRGSYNEQFF. The CDR3 DNA follows: TGCAGCGTCGTATGGGACAGGGGATCCTACAATGAGCAGTTCTTC.

This clone appeared once. The rearrangement joins TRBV27 to TRBJ2-5; 14 positions agree with TRBD2. Germline trimming cut 7 bases from V and 2 bases from J; bases unmatched to any gene: 12. There are 18 residues in the CDR3. Germline V gene sequence: CDR1 MNHEY, CDR2 SMNVEV (reference sequence). CDR3 in DNA: TGTGCCAGCAAATTGGGGACTAGCGGGAGAGAGAGTCAAGAGACCCAGTACTTC. As protein: CASKLGTSGRESQETQYF.

V is TRBV9 and J is TRBJ2-7; TRBD2 might be the D (6 bases). Germline CDR1 SGDLS, CDR2 YYNGEE. The ends were cut back, 4 bases at V and 2 bases at J, with 13 bases in the middle. The CDR3 is 14 amino acids. In DNA form, the CDR3 reads TGTGCCAGCAGCCCTAGACTAGGAGCCTACGAGCAGTACTTC. Translating it yields CASSPRLGAYEQYF.

This clone was recorded only once. This chain connects TRBV7-8 to TRBJ1-5, with D possibly TRBD1 on 5 matching bases. Trimming removed 5 bases from V and 9 bases from J, with 20 bases in between. The CDR3 covers 15 residues. Germline-derived CDR1 and CDR2 are SGHVS and FQNEAQ. In DNA, the CDR3 is TGTGCCAGCAGCCTAGGGACGGTGACGGGGGGGCCCCAGCATTTT. Residues: CASSLGTVTGGPQHF.

This clone appeared once. The sample holds other DNA sequences that translate to the same CDR3. CDR3 DNA: TGTGCCAGCAGTGCGGGAATCTATGGCTACACCTTC. The encoded protein is CASSAGIYGYTF. The chain has TRBV2 and TRBJ1-2, with unresolved D. V lost 4 bases, J lost 4 bases, and 7 bases lay in between. CDR1 SNHLY and CDR2 FYNNEI come from the germline V gene. This CDR3 contains 12 residues.